This TCR beta chain was sequenced for a study of monozygotic twins with inflammatory bowel disease. The CDR3 covers 15 residues. From germline, CDR1 is KGHSH and CDR2 LQKENI. A word on this clonotype: Its antigen is still unknown.

Study-wide points: Twins with IBD had fewer clonotypes in common with others than healthy twins, particularly during disease activity.

Template switching was used to attach UMIs, which incorporated a 6-nucleotide sample barcode. No DNA is given; TCRdb re-called the 5' RACE reads and lists each CDR3 protein once. The sample includes more than 350,000 distinct CDR3 sequences. The receptor was derived from a human donor with ulcerative colitis or Crohn's disease, or a healthy co-twin of an affected twin (not recorded which). The chain combines TRBV18 with TRBJ1-2; TCRdb gives TRBD1 as the D gene, but with no DNA this cannot be confirmed. The sample was blood. This CDR3 reads CASSPSLELIYGYTF. Based on the CDR3 plus reference TRBV18 and TRBJ1-2, the full variable domain is NAGVMQNPRHLVRRRGQEARLRCSPMKGHSHVYWYRQLPEEGLKFMVYLQKENIIDESGMPKERFSAEFPKEGPSILRIQQVVRGDSAAYFCASSPSLELIYGYTFGSGTRLTVV.